What follows are 26 T cell receptor beta chains derived from one specimen sequenced in a study of blood T cell repertoires in COVID-19. Some clones are missing from TCRdb's copy, which holds only in-frame ones; the method was immunoSEQ multiplex PCR. The sample includes around 71,000 clones, 65% to 90% of them seen just once. Sequenced: peripheral blood. The source of these receptors is a man under 40 with COVID-19, enrolled during active disease.

The chain carries TRBV11-1 and TRBJ1-1; TRBD1 aligns across 7 bases. The ends lost 5 bases at V and 11 bases at J; junction bases unmatched: 8. The germline V gene has CDR1 SGHAT and CDR2 FQDESV (reference sequence). The CDR3 is 12 residues long. CDR3 loop: CASSPDRMRAFF. For the CDR3, the DNA is TGTGCCAGCAGCCCGGACAGGATGAGGGCTTTCTTT.

The V and J genes are TRBV21-1 and TRBJ2-4; TRBD1, the table's D call, was not compared with the DNA. TRBV21-1 corresponds to a pseudogene. The CDR3 runs 12 residues. DNA of the CDR3: TGTGCCAGCAGCGGCCGGACAGCAAGACAGTACTTC. This gives the protein CASSGRTARQYF.

This sequence joins TRBV30 and TRBJ2-2; 7 nucleotides agree with TRBD2. The CDR3 has 14 residues. V lost 5 bases, J lost 4 bases, and 7 bases stayed unmatched. Germline assignment: CDR1 GTSNPN and CDR2 SVGIG (reference sequence). The CDR3 nucleotides are TGTGCCTGGTCAGCGGGATCGAGCACCGGGGAGCTGTTTTTT. Translation gives CAWSAGSSTGELFF. Together with reference TRBV30 and TRBJ2-2, the CDR3 gives the full variable domain: SQTIHQWPATLVQPVGSPLSLECTVEGTSNPNLYWYRQAAGRGLQLLFYSVGIGQISSEVPQNLSASRPQDRQFILSSKKLLLSDSGFYLCAWSAGSSTGELFFGEGSRLTVL.

The chain links TRBV7-2 to TRBJ2-5; no firm D call. The CDR3 is made up of 14 amino acids. Trimming shortened V by 1 base and J by 4 bases, and 10 bases separated the two germline ends. The V gene's germline CDR1 is SGHTA and CDR2 FQGNSA. The CDR3 DNA reads TGTGCCAGCAGCTTAGGGGCAGAGAGAGAGACCCAGTACTTC. This sequence encodes CASSLGAERETQYF.

The rearrangement joins TRBV18 to TRBJ2-2, with D hard to call. V was pared by 2 bases and J by 10 bases, with 5 bases between. Germline V gene sequence: CDR1 KGHSH, CDR2 LQKENI. This CDR3 contains 11 residues. The chain's CDR3 is CASSPVAELFF. The CDR3 region has the DNA TGTGCCAGCTCACCAGTGGCGGAGCTGTTTTTT.

V gene TRBV5-5 combines with J gene TRBJ1-1, with a weak D call TRBD1 (5 bases). CDR3 size: 15 residues. Germline V gene sequence: CDR1 SGHKS, CDR2 YYEKEE (reference sequence). The germline V and J ends were trimmed by 3 bases and 6 bases, with 18 bases remaining between them. CDR3 in DNA: TGTGCCAGCAGCTCCCAACAGGTCGTTTCAGCTGAAGCTTTCTTT. Translating gives CASSSQQVVSAEAFF.

The J gene is TRBJ2-7, the V gene TRBV7-2; perhaps TRBD2 as D (7 bases). Germline CDR1 reads SGHTA; CDR2 reads FQGNSA. The CDR3 is 14 amino acids. Trimming removed 1 base from V and 3 bases from J, with 10 bases in between. The CDR3 sequence is CASSLEGGDYEQYF. CDR3 bases: TGTGCCAGCAGCTTAGAGGGGGGGGACTACGAGCAGTACTTC.

This clone has just one count. Its ends do not fully match the called genes, so a read error is possible. The CDR3, as DNA: TGCACCAGGACAGATACGCAGTATTTT. The encoded protein is CTRTDTQYF. The genes are TRBV27 and TRBJ2-3; D call uncertain. The germline V gene encodes CDR1 MNHEY and CDR2 SMNVEV (reference sequence). The CDR3 is made up of 9 amino acids.

The chain combines TRBV29-1 with TRBJ2-2; D is possibly TRBD1 (6 bases). Trimming cost V 7 bases and J 1 base, with 13 bases left between them. Germline values: CDR1 SQVTM, CDR2 ANQGSEA. The CDR3 totals 14 residues. CDR3 sequence reads: CSAQSTGNTGELFF. In nucleotides, the CDR3 is TGCAGCGCTCAATCGACAGGGAACACCGGGGAGCTGTTTTTT.

This clone has just one count. The J gene is TRBJ1-1, the V gene TRBV28, with 10 bases that match TRBD1. This CDR3 is built from 16 residues. Losses at the gene ends were 6 bases for V and 1 base for J; bases not matched to a gene: 8. Per germline, CDR1 MDHEN and CDR2 SYDVKM. CDR3 region: CASRPPGTGENTEAFF. CDR3 sequence (DNA): TGTGCCAGCAGGCCTCCGGGGACAGGGGAGAACACTGAAGCTTTCTTT.

The V call is TRBV24-1, the J call TRBJ1-3; TRBD1 is a possible D gene (6 bases). V was cut by 4 bases and J by 0 bases, with 12 bases left in between. The CDR3 contains 16 residues. Germline CDR1 KGHDR, CDR2 SFDVKD. The CDR3 spells CATSETTGSSGNTIYF. CDR3 coding DNA: TGTGCCACCAGTGAGACGACAGGCTCCTCTGGAAACACCATATATTTT.

The V gene is TRBV6-2 or TRBV6-3, the J gene TRBJ1-5, with 7 bases lining up with TRBD1. CDR1 is MNHEY, CDR2 SVGEGT, per germline. V shed 5 bases, J shed 4 bases, and the junction held 8 bases outside the gene matches. CDR3 length: 15 amino acids. CDR3 amino acids: CASSDPPTGNQPQHF. The CDR3 coding sequence is TGTGCCAGCAGTGACCCTCCGACAGGGAATCAGCCCCAGCATTTT.

V usage is TRBV19 and J usage is TRBJ2-2; D gene ambiguous. This CDR3 region has 9 residues. Germline assignment: CDR1 LNHDA and CDR2 SQIVND (reference sequence). V lost 7 bases to trimming and J lost 9 bases, with 3 bases between them. In DNA, the CDR3 is TGTGCCAGTAACAGGGAGCTGTTTTTT. Protein: CASNRELFF.

The V gene is TRBV9, the J gene TRBJ2-3; no clear D gene. V lost 0 bases and J lost 2, with 10 bases in between. The CDR3 is 15 residues long. Germline CDR1 and CDR2: SGDLS and YYNGEE. In nucleotides, the CDR3 is TGTGCCAGCAGCGTAGCTGGCTCTTACACAGATACGCAGTATTTT. It specifies CASSVAGSYTDTQYF.

This chain links TRBV6-5 with TRBJ2-2; a possible D gene is TRBD2 (5 bases). From germline, CDR1 is MNHEY and CDR2 SVGAGI. The CDR3 is 13 residues long. V lost 6 bases, J lost 5 bases, and 10 bases lay in between. CDR3 region: CASSEWETGELFF. The CDR3 bases are TGTGCCAGCAGCGAGTGGGAGACCGGGGAGCTGTTTTTT.

The J gene is TRBJ2-5, the V gene TRBV30, with D maybe TRBD1 (6 bases). The germline V gene encodes CDR1 GTSNPN and CDR2 SVGIG (reference sequence). There are 14 residues in the CDR3. Trimming left V 0 bases short and J 0 bases short, with 8 bases between. This CDR3 is CAWSVGGNQETQYF. CDR3 DNA sequence: TGTGCCTGGAGTGTAGGGGGAAACCAAGAGACCCAGTACTTC.

This clone was seen once. CDR3 in DNA: TGCGCCAGCAGCCAAGAACCGGGCGGGAGTGGGACCGGGGAGCTGTTTTTT. Translating it yields CASSQEPGGSGTGELFF. J is TRBJ2-2 and V is TRBV4-3, with 7 bases matching TRBD2. This CDR3 is 17 amino acids long. In germline, CDR1 is LGHNA, CDR2 YSLEER. The ends lost 0 bases at V and 5 bases at J; junction bases unmatched: 9.

CDR3 bases: TGTGCCAGCAGCCCCCGGGGAACCAGCTCCTACGAGCAGTACTTC. It is translated as CASSPRGTSSYEQYF. The chain couples TRBV7-9 to TRBJ2-7, with D perhaps matching TRBD2 (5 bases). The germline gives CDR1 SEHNR, CDR2 FQNEAQ (reference sequence). V lost 5 bases, J lost 0 bases, and 14 bases lay in between. The CDR3 has 15 residues.

The chain uses TRBV9 and TRBJ2-1, with 8 bases lining up with TRBD2. The CDR3 length is 15 residues. The germline gives CDR1 SGDLS, CDR2 YYNGEE. With 3 bases clipped from V and 0 bases from J, the junction kept 2 bases outside the gene matches. Here the CDR3 reads CASSDSGVSYNEQFF. As DNA, the CDR3 is TGTGCCAGCAGCGATAGCGGGGTCTCCTACAATGAGCAGTTCTTC.

The V call is TRBV28, the J call TRBJ1-6, with D tentatively TRBD1 (6 bases). Looked up from germline, CDR1 is MDHEN and CDR2 is SYDVKM. The CDR3 length is 13 residues. V was shortened by 5 bases and J by 7 bases, with 9 bases between the two germline ends. DNA of the CDR3: TGTGCCAGCAGTCGCCAGGGGAATTCACCCCTCCACTTT. Its protein is CASSRQGNSPLHF. Complete variable domain (other parts from reference TRBV28 and TRBJ1-6): DVKVTQSSRYLVKRTGEKVFLECVQDMDHENMFWYRQDPGLGLRLIYFSYDVKMKEKGDIPEGYSVSREKKERFSLILESASTNQTSMYLCASSRQGNSPLHFGNGTRLTVT.

The chain combines TRBV19 with TRBJ2-2; 7 nucleotides match TRBD1. Germline V gene lookup returns CDR1 LNHDA and CDR2 SQIVND (reference sequence). The CDR3 contains 15 residues. V was clipped by 5 bases and J by 5 bases; unmatched bases: 8. CDR3 bases: TGTGCCAGTAGTCTAAAACACAGGGGAACCGGGGAGCTGTTTTTT. Its protein product is CASSLKHRGTGELFF. The variable domain in full, completed from reference TRBV19 and TRBJ2-2, reads DGGITQSPKYLFRKEGQNVTLSCEQNLNHDAMYWYRQDPGQGLRLIYYSQIVNDFQKGDIAEGYSVSREKKESFPLTVTSAQKNPTAFYLCASSLKHRGTGELFFGEGSRLTVL.

V usage is TRBV18 and J usage is TRBJ1-2; 7 bases fit TRBD1. V lost 3 bases, J lost 4 bases, and 8 bases stayed unmatched. CDR1 KGHSH and CDR2 LQKENI come from the germline V gene. This CDR3 comprises 15 residues. CDR3 DNA: TGTGCCAGCTCACCGCCGACAGGGATCGCCTATGGCTACACCTTC. Translation: CASSPPTGIAYGYTF.

The gene calls are TRBV5-6 and TRBJ1-4, with D possibly TRBD1 on 5 matching bases. The V end was cut by 0 bases, the J end by 4 bases, with 10 bases between. The CDR3 is 15 amino acids. CDR1 is SGHDT, CDR2 YYEEEE, per germline. The CDR3 protein is CASSLDGRGNEKLFF. For the CDR3, the DNA is TGTGCCAGCAGCTTGGATGGAAGGGGTAATGAAAAACTGTTTTTT.

This clone was seen a handful of times. The genes are TRBV5-6 and TRBJ2-7, with 8 bases aligning to TRBD2. Germline CDR1 and CDR2: SGHDT and YYEEEE. With 3 bases clipped from V and 1 base from J, the junction kept 6 bases outside the gene matches. This CDR3 has 15 residues. CDR3 nucleotide sequence: TGTGCCAGCAGCTCCTTAGCGGGAAGGTCCTACGAGCAGTACTTC. Amino acids: CASSSLAGRSYEQYF.

This clone was counted a single time. One junction end disagrees with the germline gene, perhaps due to a read error. The chain employs TRBV7-7 and TRBJ2-1; a weak D match, TRBD1 (7 bases). Germline CDR1 SSHAT, CDR2 FNYEAQ (reference sequence). The CDR3 totals 13 residues. The chain's CDR3 is CASSFGGGGEQFF. CDR3 DNA: TGTGCTAGCAGCTTTGGAGGGGGCGGGGAGCAGTTCTTC.

The chain carries TRBV6-1 and TRBJ2-3; tentatively, D is TRBD2 (6 bases). CDR1 and CDR2 (germline): MNHNS, SASEGT. Trimming removed 3 bases at V and 6 bases at J, with 7 bases between. The CDR3 loop spans 12 amino acids. This chain's CDR3 is CASSETSDTQYF. CDR3 in DNA: TGTGCCAGCAGTGAGACTAGTGATACGCAGTATTTT.